These 10 T cell receptor beta chains came from one sample sequenced in a study of identifying expanded T cells in peripheral blood. Sequencing was performed with immunoSEQ multiplex PCR; in TCRdb, only in-frame clones are kept and a portion is missing. The table has approximately 130,000 clones, approximately 86% seen once; the top ten hold 8% to 9%. The specimen was blood. The receptor source for this set is a person aged 18-70 years in good health.

V is TRBV7-9 and J is TRBJ1-2; D remains unclear. The CDR3 is 15 amino acids. The germline V gene encodes CDR1 SEHNR and CDR2 FQNEAQ (reference sequence). The germline V and J ends were trimmed by 6 bases and 0 bases, with 14 bases remaining between them. The CDR3, as DNA: TGTGCCAGCAGTCCTCCCAGATATCCTAACTATGGCTACACCTTC. Protein: CASSPPRYPNYGYTF.

This chain links TRBV5-7 with TRBJ1-2, with D unresolved. TRBV5-7 is assigned to the ORF class and has an uncertain function. V was shortened by 5 bases and J by 0 bases, with 23 bases between the two germline ends. The CDR3 extends over 18 amino acids. CDR3: CASSSGNLALFPNYGYTF. The CDR3 DNA reads TGTGCCAGCAGTTCCGGTAACCTAGCCCTATTTCCTAACTATGGCTACACCTTC.

The CDR3 loop is CAISESRDRETQYF. The DNA of the CDR3 is TGTGCCATCAGTGAGTCTCGGGACAGGGAGACCCAGTACTTC. The V gene is TRBV10-3, the J gene TRBJ2-5, with 8 bases lining up with TRBD1. Germline CDR1 ENHRY, CDR2 SYGVKD. The J segment lost 5 bases and the V segment lost 0 bases, leaving 2 bases of the junction unmatched. There are 14 residues in the CDR3.

The chain employs TRBV7-2 and TRBJ2-2; 9 bases match TRBD1. V shed 5 bases and J 4 bases; nucleotides not matched to a gene: 8. Germline CDR1 reads SGHTA; CDR2 reads FQGNSA. This CDR3 spans 16 amino acids. Here the CDR3 reads CASSLRGQGLTGELFF. The DNA of the CDR3 is TGTGCCAGCAGCCTAAGGGGACAGGGACTCACCGGGGAGCTGTTTTTT.

The J gene is TRBJ2-1, the V gene TRBV5-6; tentative D call: TRBD2 (6 bases). With 1 base removed from V and 3 bases from J, the gap between germline ends came to 8 bases. CDR3 length equals 14 residues. The germline V gene encodes CDR1 SGHDT and CDR2 YYEEEE. CDR3 in amino acids: CASSLRGIYNEQFF. CDR3 nucleotide sequence: TGTGCCAGCAGCTTGCGGGGGATCTACAATGAGCAGTTCTTC.

V gene TRBV5-1 combines with J gene TRBJ2-5, with TRBD2 matching 14 bases. The CDR3 totals 17 residues. The germline gives CDR1 SGHRS, CDR2 YFSETQ. V lost 4 bases and J lost 1; bases outside the gene matches: 6. CDR3 protein: CASSPRLAGGVQETQYF. In DNA form, the CDR3 reads TGCGCCAGCAGCCCTAGACTAGCGGGGGGGGTCCAAGAGACCCAGTACTTC.

The rearrangement links TRBV15 to TRBJ2-1; D ambiguous. Germline V gene lookup returns CDR1 LNHNV and CDR2 YYDKDF (reference sequence). Between the trimmed V and J ends, which lost 2 bases and 3 bases, there was a span of 8 bases. The CDR3 spans 14 residues. The CDR3 DNA is TGTGCCACCAGCAGACCCAGAAGCTACAATGAGCAGTTCTTC. Translating it yields CATSRPRSYNEQFF.

V is TRBV7-3 and J is TRBJ1-2; TRBD1 agrees at 7 bases. The CDR3 is made up of 14 amino acids. The germline V gene has CDR1 SGHTA and CDR2 FQGTGA. V was clipped by 5 bases and J by 7 bases; unmatched bases: 10. The CDR3 coding sequence is TGTGCCAGCAGCCCGGGCCGGGACAGCATTGGCTACACCTTC. Amino acid sequence: CASSPGRDSIGYTF. The variable domain in full, completed from reference TRBV7-3 and TRBJ1-2, reads GAGVSQTPSNKVTEKGKYVELRCDPISGHTALYWYRQSLGQGPEFLIYFQGTGAADDSGLPNDRFFAVRPEGSVSTLKIQRTERGDSAVYLCASSPGRDSIGYTFGSGTRLTVV.

V gene TRBV18 combines with J gene TRBJ2-7; D unresolved. Trimming left V 3 bases short and J 4 bases short, with 10 bases between. The CDR3 covers 13 residues. Germline lookup yields CDR1 KGHSH and CDR2 LQKENI. For the CDR3, the DNA is TGTGCCAGCTCACCTCCAATGACGTACGAGCAGTACTTC. Translated, it gives CASSPPMTYEQYF.

This clone appeared many times. This chain joins TRBV18 and TRBJ1-1; D uncertain. Looked up from germline, CDR1 is KGHSH and CDR2 is LQKENI. This CDR3 region has 15 residues. V was cut by 1 base and J by 2 bases, with 11 bases left in between. The CDR3 region is CASSPLGEGNTEAFF. In DNA form, the CDR3 reads TGTGCCAGCTCACCACTAGGAGAGGGAAACACTGAAGCTTTCTTT.